This section outlines one T cell receptor (beta chain) sequence together with its context. This entry comes from a study of blood T cell repertoires in COVID-19. About the research overall: Samples representing acute and convalescent COVID-19 were sourced from the United States, Italy and Spain. In each case, the material was cDNA or gDNA derived from T cells, B-cell-depleted T cells, or PBMCs.

As processed by the authors: Amplification of reference gene primers provided the estimated nucleated cell counts. Here immunoSEQ multiplex PCR was the method, and the copy in TCRdb shows in-frame clones only, minus some. V and J calls plus clone size are reproduced from that table; the DNA served to infer D and trimming. The sample holds under 250,000 clones, 82% seen once. The CDR3 spans 17 residues. The ends lost 0 bases at V and 4 bases at J; junction bases unmatched: 7. Looked up from germline, CDR1 is MNHEY and CDR2 is SMNVEV (reference sequence). Sequencing input: peripheral blood. The genes are TRBV27 and TRBJ1-3; TRBD1 agrees at 9 bases. The clonotype was recovered from a woman between 18 and 30 years old with acute or convalescent COVID-19. The CDR3 DNA is TGTGCCAGCAGTTTATCCCCCGGGACAGGGCAAGGAAACACCATATATTTT. Its protein product is CASSLSPGTGQGNTIYF.